The 2 T cell receptor beta chains given below trace back to one sample, sequenced in a study of T cell responses to AZD1222 COVID-19 vaccine. Produced via immunoSEQ multiplex PCR; TCRdb's table is partial and in-frame only. The sample shows over 85,000 clones, around 90% of them seen only once. Material: peripheral blood, obtained on day 0 of AZD1222 vaccination. The receptors derive from an adult in good health.

This clone has just one count. The chain joins TRBV4-3 to TRBJ1-6; D is undetermined. Germline V gene data show CDR1 as LGHNA and CDR2 as YSLEER. The CDR3 length is 12 residues. V lost 9 bases to trimming and J lost 10 bases, with 13 bases between them. This CDR3 is CASRFAGSPLHF. The DNA of the CDR3 is TGCGCCAGTCGGTTCGCGGGGTCACCCCTCCACTTT.

The chain uses TRBV11-2 and TRBJ2-1, with TRBD1 matching 8 bases. The CDR3 contains 16 residues. Germline V CDR1 and CDR2: SGHAT, FQNNGV. With V trimmed by 5 bases and J by 1 base, 7 bases remained unmatched. The CDR3 sequence: CASSAWTGLSYNEQFF. The CDR3 nucleotides are TGTGCCAGCAGCGCGTGGACAGGGCTTTCCTACAATGAGCAGTTCTTC.